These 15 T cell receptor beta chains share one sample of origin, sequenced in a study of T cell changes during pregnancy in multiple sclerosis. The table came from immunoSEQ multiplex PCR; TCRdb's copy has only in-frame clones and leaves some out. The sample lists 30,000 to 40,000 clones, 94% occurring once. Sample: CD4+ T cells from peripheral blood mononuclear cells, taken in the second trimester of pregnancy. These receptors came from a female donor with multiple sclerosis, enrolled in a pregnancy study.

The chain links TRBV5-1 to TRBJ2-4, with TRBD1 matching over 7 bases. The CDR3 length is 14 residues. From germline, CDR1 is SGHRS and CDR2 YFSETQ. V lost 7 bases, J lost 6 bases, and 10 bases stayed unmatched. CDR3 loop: CASSQGDGGNIQYF. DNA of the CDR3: TGCGCCAGCTCGCAGGGGGACGGTGGAAACATTCAGTACTTC. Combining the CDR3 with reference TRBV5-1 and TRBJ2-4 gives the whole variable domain KAGVTQTPRYLIKTRGQQVTLSCSPISGHRSVSWYQQTPGQGLQFLFEYFSETQRNKGNFPGRFSGRQFSNSRSEMNVSTLELGDSALYLCASSQGDGGNIQYFGAGTRLSVL.

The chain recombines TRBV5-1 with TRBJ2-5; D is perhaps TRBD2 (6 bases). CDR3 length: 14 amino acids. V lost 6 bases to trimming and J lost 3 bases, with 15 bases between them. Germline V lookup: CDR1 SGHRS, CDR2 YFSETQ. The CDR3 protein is CASTLRDFKETQYF. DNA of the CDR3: TGCGCCAGCACTCTCCGGGACTTCAAAGAGACCCAGTACTTC.

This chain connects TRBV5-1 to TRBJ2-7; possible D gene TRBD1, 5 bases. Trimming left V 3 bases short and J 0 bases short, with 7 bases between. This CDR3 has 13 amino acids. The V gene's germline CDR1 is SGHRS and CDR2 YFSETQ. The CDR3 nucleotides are TGCGCCAGCAGCTATGACAGCTCCTACGAGCAGTACTTC. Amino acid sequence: CASSYDSSYEQYF.

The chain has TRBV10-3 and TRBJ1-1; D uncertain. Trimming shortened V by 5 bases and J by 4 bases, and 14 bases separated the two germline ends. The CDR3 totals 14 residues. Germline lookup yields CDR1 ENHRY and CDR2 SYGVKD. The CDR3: CAISLGGLGTEAFF. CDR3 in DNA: TGTGCCATCAGTCTCGGCGGACTGGGCACTGAAGCTTTCTTT.

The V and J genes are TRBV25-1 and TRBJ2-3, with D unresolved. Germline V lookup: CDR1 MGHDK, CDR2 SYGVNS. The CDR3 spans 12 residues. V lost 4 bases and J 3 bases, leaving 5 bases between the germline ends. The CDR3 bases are TGTGCCAGCAGTGGAGTAACAGATACGCAGTATTTT. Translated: CASSGVTDTQYF.

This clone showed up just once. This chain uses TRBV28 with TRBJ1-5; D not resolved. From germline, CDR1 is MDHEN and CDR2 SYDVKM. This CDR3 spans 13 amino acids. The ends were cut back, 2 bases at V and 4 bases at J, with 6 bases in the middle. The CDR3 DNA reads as TGTGCCAGCAGTTTAGACGGGAATCAGCCCCAGCATTTT. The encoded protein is CASSLDGNQPQHF.

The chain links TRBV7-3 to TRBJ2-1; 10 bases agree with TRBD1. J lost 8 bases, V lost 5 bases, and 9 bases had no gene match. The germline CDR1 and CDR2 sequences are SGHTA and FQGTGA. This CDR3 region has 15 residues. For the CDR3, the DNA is TGTGCCAGCAGCATCACCCCGACAGGGGGCGATGAGCAGTTCTTC. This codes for CASSITPTGGDEQFF.

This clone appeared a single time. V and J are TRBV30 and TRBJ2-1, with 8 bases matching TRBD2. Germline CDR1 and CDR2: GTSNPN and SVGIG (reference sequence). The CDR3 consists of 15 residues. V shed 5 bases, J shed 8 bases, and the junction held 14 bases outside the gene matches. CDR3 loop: CAWGGRGGRLDEQFF. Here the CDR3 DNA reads TGTGCCTGGGGGGGCCGGGGGGGGCGATTAGATGAGCAGTTCTTC.

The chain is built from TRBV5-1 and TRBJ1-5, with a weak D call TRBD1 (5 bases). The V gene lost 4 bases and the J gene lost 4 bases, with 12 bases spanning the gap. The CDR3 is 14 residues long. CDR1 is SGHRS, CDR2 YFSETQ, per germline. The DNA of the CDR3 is TGCGCCAGCAGCCTGGGGGGGGTGAATCAGCCCCAGCATTTT. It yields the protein CASSLGGVNQPQHF.

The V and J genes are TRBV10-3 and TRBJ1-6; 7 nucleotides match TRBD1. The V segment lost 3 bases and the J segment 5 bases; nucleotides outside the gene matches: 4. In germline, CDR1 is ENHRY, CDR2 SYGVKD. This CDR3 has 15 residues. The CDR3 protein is CAISDGTANNSPLHF. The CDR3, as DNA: TGTGCCATCAGTGATGGGACAGCTAATAATTCACCCCTCCACTTT.

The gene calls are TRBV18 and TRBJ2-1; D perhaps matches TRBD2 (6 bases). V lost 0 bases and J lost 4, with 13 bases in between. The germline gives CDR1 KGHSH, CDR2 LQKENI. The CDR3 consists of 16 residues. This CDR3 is CASSPPGGTLYNEQFF. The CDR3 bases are TGTGCCAGCTCACCACCAGGCGGGACCCTATACAATGAGCAGTTCTTC.

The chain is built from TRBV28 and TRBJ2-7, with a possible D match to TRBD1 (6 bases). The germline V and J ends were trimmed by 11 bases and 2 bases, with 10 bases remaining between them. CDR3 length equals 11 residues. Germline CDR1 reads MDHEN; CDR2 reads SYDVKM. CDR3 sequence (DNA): TGTGCCGCCGCAGGGGCCTACGAGCAGTACTTC. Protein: CAAAGAYEQYF.

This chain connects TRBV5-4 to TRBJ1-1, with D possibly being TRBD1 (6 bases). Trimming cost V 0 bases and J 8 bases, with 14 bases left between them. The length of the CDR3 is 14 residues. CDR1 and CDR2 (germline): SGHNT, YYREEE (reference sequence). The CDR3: CASSLVGGGAEAFF. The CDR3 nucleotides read TGTGCCAGCAGCTTGGTAGGGGGGGGAGCAGAAGCTTTCTTT.

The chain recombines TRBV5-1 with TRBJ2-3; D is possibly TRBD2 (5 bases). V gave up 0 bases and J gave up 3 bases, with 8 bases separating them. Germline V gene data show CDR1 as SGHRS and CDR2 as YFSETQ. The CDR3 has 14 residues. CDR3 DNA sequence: TGCGCCAGCAGCTTGGGACTATCAACAGATACGCAGTATTTT. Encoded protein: CASSLGLSTDTQYF. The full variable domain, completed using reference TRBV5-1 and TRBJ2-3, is KAGVTQTPRYLIKTRGQQVTLSCSPISGHRSVSWYQQTPGQGLQFLFEYFSETQRNKGNFPGRFSGRQFSNSRSEMNVSTLELGDSALYLCASSLGLSTDTQYFGPGTRLTVL.

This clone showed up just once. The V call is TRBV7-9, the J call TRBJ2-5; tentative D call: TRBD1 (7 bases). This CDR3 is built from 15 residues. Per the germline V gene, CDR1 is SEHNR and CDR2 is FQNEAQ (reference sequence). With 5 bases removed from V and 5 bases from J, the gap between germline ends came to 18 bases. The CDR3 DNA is TGTGCCAGCAGCAACCGACAGGGAGGAAAGGAGACCCAGTACTTC. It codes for CASSNRQGGKETQYF.